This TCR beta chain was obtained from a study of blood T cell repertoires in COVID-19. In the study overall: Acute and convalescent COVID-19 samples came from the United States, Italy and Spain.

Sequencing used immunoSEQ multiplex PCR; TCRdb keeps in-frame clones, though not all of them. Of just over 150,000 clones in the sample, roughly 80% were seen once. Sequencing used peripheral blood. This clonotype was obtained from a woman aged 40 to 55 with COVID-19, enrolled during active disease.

The CDR3 region is CASSPGGGRAREQYF. Written as DNA, the CDR3 is TGTGCCAGCAGCCCTGGAGGTGGGAGGGCCCGCGAGCAGTACTTC. The V gene is TRBV28, the J gene TRBJ2-7; 7 bases are a match to TRBD2. V was clipped by 6 bases and J by 6 bases; unmatched bases: 14. The germline CDR1 and CDR2 sequences are MDHEN and SYDVKM. CDR3 length: 15 amino acids.